The entry below describes one T cell receptor beta chain. Its antigen is not yet known. The sequencer listed for this sample is NextSeq 550. The Human TCR Profiling Kit (MiLaboratory) was used to make UMI-labeled 5' RACE TRB cDNA libraries. cDNA synthesis used the entire amount of extracted RNA, and PCR amplification then used the entire amount of cDNA produced. Libraries were prepared in parallel using an identical number of PCR cycles. Concerning the study's data processing: About 53,000 +/- 10,000 unique UMI-labeled TRB cDNA molecules per library were extracted with MIGEC and MiXCR, with at least two reads per UMI required. Each library averaged 40,000 +/- 10,000 functional in-frame TRB CDR3 nucleotide clonotypes without stop codons. After downsampling to 5000 UMI-labeled TRB molecules per sample, diversity metrics, including normalized Shannon-Wiener and Chao1, were computed in VDJtools. For the central five CDR3 residues, VDJtools calculated physicochemical properties weighted by clonotype size, namely interaction energy, strength, volume and Kidera factor 4. After reprocessing by TCRdb, each CDR3 protein sequence is one entry, and no DNA is given. The V and J calls shown here were made by TCRdb, not taken from the authors' results. This sample's clone table shows about 120,000 distinct CDR3 sequences. The ten largest clones add up to 0.45% to 0.6% of the sample.

The data belong to a study of CXCR3-negative and CXCR3-positive naive CD8 T cells (dated by TCRdb to about 2019). For the wider study: In total, approximately 140 million TRB reads were obtained, which works out to roughly 1.5 +/- 0.3 million reads per library. The TRBV-TRBJ cluster analysis covered naive subsets from about 5 donors and memory cells from 3 donors. Data from around 11 donors, pooled across two independent experiments, went into the diversity and physicochemical repertoire analyses. The paper's findings and limits, for the study overall: Both naive subsets had comparably high repertoire diversity, while memory CD8+ T cells had much lower repertoire diversity. TRB CDR3s from CXCR3-positive naive cells showed higher hydrophobicity (lower Kidera factor 4), lower energy, and higher strength and volume indices than CXCR3-negative naive cells. Similar TRBV-TRBJ usage was shown by naive CXCR3-negative and CXCR3-positive cells from the same donor, whereas distinct patterns were shown by memory cells. Because surface CD5, which has been linked to self-reactivity in mice, was comparable between naive subsets, TCR interaction strength was also inferred from TRB CDR3 physicochemical properties. CXCR3 expression partially decreased after cryopreservation, so most assays used freshly isolated PBMCs.

Each CD8+ T cell subset was flow-sorted in triplicate, and a few hundred thousand cells per subset were placed directly into RLT lysis buffer. Naive CD8+ T cells were defined stringently as CD45RO-CCR7+CD27+CD95- to exclude memory contaminants. Standard density gradient centrifugation was used to isolate peripheral blood mononuclear cells from buffy coats. Naive CXCR3-negative and CXCR3-positive CD8+ T cells were flow-sorted using a FACSAria III. Total RNA was extracted from sorted cells using an RNeasy Mini Kit. The CDR3 runs 17 amino acids, cysteine and phenylalanine included. DNA for this receptor is not on file. According to the germline V gene, CDR1 reads SGHVS and CDR2 reads FNYEAQ.

Source material: naive CXCR3- CD8+ T cells from blood. Per the publication, the cell subset or site label means: CD45RO-CCR7+CD27+CD95- naive CD8+ T cells lacking CXCR3 (TNR3-). The TCR originated in a human donor in good health. Some clones in this sample may be carry-over from other donors' samples. The sequence joins TRBV7-6 to TRBJ2-1; TCRdb lists TRBD2, though no DNA is available to test this call. The encoded CDR3 is CASSLLTPGTRPDEQFF.